This T cell receptor beta chain is from a study of T cells in localized non-small cell lung cancer. General study findings and limits: Higher adjacent-lung clonality was associated with shorter survival.

This clone was counted a few times. Antigen unknown. Measured with immunoSEQ multiplex PCR; TCRdb has only the in-frame clones, and not every one. Of 2,900 or so clones in the sample, roughly a quarter were seen once. Germline CDR1 reads MNHGY; CDR2 reads SAAAGT. This CDR3 has 19 amino acids. V shed 6 bases and J shed 6 bases, with 32 bases lying between them. The sequence was obtained from a man between 35 and 75 years old with stage I lung adenocarcinoma. Material: lung tumor tissue, obtained before any cancer treatment. The genes are TRBV6-8 and TRBJ1-1; unclear D gene. This CDR3 is CASRARGAGPFSFGPEAFF. In DNA, the CDR3 is TGTGCCAGCAGAGCTCGGGGAGCCGGTCCTTTCTCCTTCGGCCCTGAAGCTTTCTTT.